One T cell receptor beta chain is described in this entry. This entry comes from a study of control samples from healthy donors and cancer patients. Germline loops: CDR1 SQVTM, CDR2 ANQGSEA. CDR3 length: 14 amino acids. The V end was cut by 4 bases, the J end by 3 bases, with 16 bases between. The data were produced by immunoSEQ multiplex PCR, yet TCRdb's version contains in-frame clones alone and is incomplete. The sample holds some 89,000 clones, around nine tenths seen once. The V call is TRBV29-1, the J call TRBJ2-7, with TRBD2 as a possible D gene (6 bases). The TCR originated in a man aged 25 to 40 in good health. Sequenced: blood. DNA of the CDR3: TGCAGCGTTGTGGGGAGGCCACGACACTACGAGCAGTACTTC. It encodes CSVVGRPRHYEQYF.